A selection of T cell receptor beta chains follows, all from one sample in a study of blood T cell repertoires in COVID-19. Data came from immunoSEQ multiplex PCR; TCRdb stores just in-frame clones and leaves some out. This table holds about 250,000 clones, about 87% found once. Sequenced sample: peripheral blood. The receptors originated from a woman aged 25 to 39 with COVID-19, enrolled during active disease. CDR3s include the opening cysteine and the closing phenylalanine or tryptophan. Fields, in order: V gene, clone size, J gene, D gene, CDR3 DNA, CDR3 protein. The D gene is left open where the match is weak. Size values are once, few and many counts, or a class for expanded clones, and some rows have none.

v_gene: TRBV21-1; abundance: .; j_gene: TRBJ2-1; d_gene: .; CDR3nt: TGTGCCAGCAGCTTTAAACCGGGACAGGACTACAATGAGCAGTTCTTC; CDR3aa: CASSFKPGQDYNEQFF
v_gene: TRBV4-2; abundance: .; j_gene: TRBJ2-3; d_gene: TRBD2; CDR3nt: TGTGCCAGCAGCCCGCGGACTAGCGGCATCACAGATACGCAGTATTTT; CDR3aa: CASSPRTSGITDTQYF
v_gene: TRBV7-6; abundance: .; j_gene: TRBJ2-1; d_gene: TRBD1; CDR3nt: TGTGCCAGCAGCCTAAACGTTATAGGGACAGGGGGCAATGAGCAGTTCTTC; CDR3aa: CASSLNVIGTGGNEQFF
v_gene: TRBV11-3; abundance: .; j_gene: TRBJ2-3; d_gene: .; CDR3nt: TGTGCCAGCAGCTTAGACGGGGGATTTGATACGCAGTATTTT; CDR3aa: CASSLDGGFDTQYF
v_gene: TRBV7-2; abundance: .; j_gene: TRBJ2-3; d_gene: TRBD2; CDR3nt: TGTGCCAGCAGCGTGGGGAGGGGCACAGATACGCAGTATTTT; CDR3aa: CASSVGRGTDTQYF
v_gene: TRBV2; abundance: few; j_gene: TRBJ1-3; d_gene: TRBD1; CDR3nt: TGTGCCAGCAGTCTGACAGGGGGAACCTCTGGAAACACCATATATTTT; CDR3aa: CASSLTGGTSGNTIYF
v_gene: TRBV2; abundance: .; j_gene: TRBJ2-7; d_gene: TRBD2; CDR3nt: TGTGCCAGCACAAAGCGGGGGACCTCCTACGAGCAGTACTTC; CDR3aa: CASTKRGTSYEQYF
v_gene: TRBV24-1; abundance: once; j_gene: TRBJ2-1; d_gene: TRBD2; CDR3nt: TGTGCCACCAGTCCAACTAGCGGGAGGGGGTGTGAGCAGTTCTTC; CDR3aa: CATSPTSGRGCEQFF
v_gene: TRBV5-6; abundance: .; j_gene: TRBJ1-2; d_gene: TRBD1; CDR3nt: TGTGCCAGCAGCAAATTCGACAGGGAAGGTGGCTACACCTTC; CDR3aa: CASSKFDREGGYTF
v_gene: TRBV14; abundance: .; j_gene: TRBJ2-3; d_gene: TRBD2; CDR3nt: TGTGCCAGCAGCCAAGCACCGGGACTAGCGGTCCGCACAGATACGCAGTATTTT; CDR3aa: CASSQAPGLAVRTDTQYF
v_gene: TRBV4-2; abundance: .; j_gene: TRBJ2-1; d_gene: .; CDR3nt: TGTGCCAGCAGCCCACGGGGAAGCTCCTACAATGAGCAGTTCTTC; CDR3aa: CASSPRGSSYNEQFF
v_gene: TRBV7-8; abundance: .; j_gene: TRBJ1-5; d_gene: .; CDR3nt: TGTGCCAGCAGCTTAGAGAGGGGGGGGGACGGTTATAGCAATCAGCCCCAGCATTTT; CDR3aa: CASSLERGGDGYSNQPQHF
v_gene: TRBV6-5; abundance: .; j_gene: TRBJ1-5; d_gene: TRBD1; CDR3nt: TGTGCCAGCAGTCGGACAGGCGAGGGCAATCAGCCCCAGCATTTT; CDR3aa: CASSRTGEGNQPQHF
v_gene: TRBV9; abundance: few; j_gene: TRBJ2-5; d_gene: TRBD2; CDR3nt: TGTGCCAGCAGCGTAGGGACTAGCGGTCAAGAGACCCAGTACTTC; CDR3aa: CASSVGTSGQETQYF
v_gene: TRBV10-1; abundance: .; j_gene: TRBJ2-2; d_gene: TRBD2; CDR3nt: TGCGCCAGCAGTGAAGCGACTAGCGGGCTGACCGGGGAGCTGTTTTTT; CDR3aa: CASSEATSGLTGELFF